This TCR beta chain was documented in a study of blood T cell repertoires in COVID-19. Background on the study: Nucleic acid was either cDNA or gDNA, and it came from T cells, B-cell-depleted T cells, or PBMCs.

Authors' analysis steps: Reference gene primer amplification gave estimated nucleated cell counts. The repertoire was sequenced with immunoSEQ multiplex PCR; TCRdb's copy has only in-frame clones and lacks some. V and J calls and clone size are given by that table; D and trimming were obtained from the DNA. Of 80,000 to 100,000 clones in the sample, roughly 82% were seen once. Sequencing was carried out using peripheral blood. This clonotype originated in a man aged 70 or older with active or convalescent COVID-19.

This chain's CDR3 is CASSFTPQRRGIFGELFF. DNA for the CDR3: TGTGCCAGCAGTTTCACCCCTCAACGCAGGGGAATTTTCGGGGAGCTGTTTTTT. This chain joins TRBV28 and TRBJ2-2; tentatively, D is TRBD1 (6 bases). The CDR3 length is 18 residues. Trimming shortened V by 3 bases and J by 7 bases, and 24 bases separated the two germline ends. Germline-derived CDR1 and CDR2 are MDHEN and SYDVKM.